One sample yielded the 17 T cell receptor beta chains listed below, sequenced in a study of blood T cell repertoires in COVID-19 (TCRdb year 2020). Library preparation employed the immunoSEQ multiplex PCR assay. TCRdb took this table from immuneACCESS and kept in-frame rearrangements with V and J called. Such tables lack part of the clones; where checked against another copy, unresolved V genes explain under half of the gap, and the rest is unexplained. A total of about 52,000 clones appear in this sample, about 85% of them only once. The top ten hold 6.9% of the sample. Source material: peripheral blood. The source of these receptors is a man between 65 and 85 years old with active COVID-19.

The chain recombines TRBV18 with TRBJ1-5; D may be TRBD1 (6 bases). Germline CDR1 is KGHSH and CDR2 is LQKENI. Trimming took 2 bases from V and 7 from J, leaving 12 bases between them. The CDR3 covers 14 residues. CDR3 nucleotide sequence: TGTGCCAGCTCACCAGAAGCTCAGGGGCAGCCCCAGCATTTT. It encodes CASSPEAQGQPQHF.

The chain employs TRBV20-1 and TRBJ1-2; D unresolved. The germline V and J ends were trimmed by 0 bases and 5 bases, with 4 bases remaining between them. The CDR3 runs to 11 residues. Germline V gene lookup returns CDR1 DFQATT and CDR2 SNEGSKA (reference sequence). The CDR3 sequence: CSARDPYGYTF. The CDR3 DNA reads as TGCAGTGCTAGAGATCCTTATGGCTACACCTTC.

V is TRBV2 and J is TRBJ2-1; a possible D gene is TRBD2 (6 bases). The ends were cut back, 3 bases at V and 8 bases at J, with 14 bases in the middle. The CDR3 covers 14 residues. The germline CDR1 and CDR2 sequences are SNHLY and FYNNEI. CDR3 amino acids: CASSDPAGRDEQFF. CDR3 DNA: TGTGCCAGCAGTGACCCGGCGGGGCGGGATGAGCAGTTCTTC.

The chain uses TRBV3-1 (or the pseudogene TRBV3-2) and TRBJ2-7, with TRBD2 matching 9 bases. V shed 3 bases and J 2 bases; nucleotides not matched to a gene: 5. The length of the CDR3 is 15 residues. Germline assignment: CDR1 LGHDT and CDR2 YNNKEL (reference sequence). The CDR3: CASSHPSSGAYEQYF. The CDR3 DNA is TGTGCCAGCAGCCACCCGTCTAGCGGGGCCTACGAGCAGTACTTC.

This chain links TRBV7-5 with TRBJ2-1; no DNA check was done on the table's D call, TRBD2. TRBV7-5 is noted as a pseudogene. The CDR3 covers 14 residues. The DNA for the CDR3 is TGTGTCAGATGCTTCCTGACTAGCGCCAATGAGCAGTTCTTC. Translation gives CVRCFLTSANEQFF.

The genes are TRBV6-1 and TRBJ1-1; a possible D gene is TRBD1 (5 bases). Looked up from germline, CDR1 is MNHNS and CDR2 is SASEGT. The V end was cut by 3 bases, the J end by 0 bases, with 8 bases between. This CDR3 region has 14 residues. CDR3 in amino acids: CASSERQLNTEAFF. CDR3 nucleotide sequence: TGTGCCAGCAGTGAGAGACAGTTGAACACTGAAGCTTTCTTT.

This clone has more than one count but fewer than ten. The gene calls are TRBV7-2 and TRBJ1-5, with 8 bases aligning to TRBD1. The V and J ends lost 1 base and 8 bases, in that order; junction bases with no gene match: 7. Germline V gene sequence: CDR1 SGHTA, CDR2 FQGNSA. The length of the CDR3 is 15 residues. The CDR3 protein is CASSLGGTGIKPQHF. CDR3 nucleotides: TGTGCCAGCAGCTTAGGTGGGACAGGAATCAAGCCCCAGCATTTT. The full variable domain, rest sourced from reference TRBV7-2 and TRBJ1-5, is GAGVSQSPSNKVTEKGKDVELRCDPISGHTALYWYRQSLGQGLEFLIYFQGNSAPDKSGLPSDRFSAERTGGSVSTLTIQRTQQEDSAVYLCASSLGGTGIKPQHFGDGTRLSIL.

This chain connects TRBV4-1 to TRBJ1-1; D ambiguous. V was pared by 4 bases and J by 1 base, with 16 bases between. Germline values: CDR1 MGHRA, CDR2 YSYEKL. The CDR3 covers 16 residues. The CDR3 here is CASSPIRAGGNTEAFF. The CDR3 DNA is TGCGCCAGCAGCCCGATCCGGGCGGGAGGGAACACTGAAGCTTTCTTT.

This clone occurred once. The chain has TRBV30 and TRBJ1-5, with TRBD1 matching 9 bases. The V segment lost 8 bases and the J segment 6 bases; nucleotides outside the gene matches: 8. The CDR3 has 13 residues. Germline V lookup: CDR1 GTSNPN, CDR2 SVGIG (reference sequence). The CDR3 is CAVTGGPGQPQHF. CDR3 DNA sequence: TGTGCCGTAACAGGGGGCCCGGGTCAGCCCCAGCATTTT.

The chain combines TRBV5-1 with TRBJ2-5; perhaps TRBD1 as D (5 bases). CDR1 and CDR2 from the germline V gene are SGHRS and YFSETQ. This CDR3 contains 15 residues. V was pared by 0 bases and J by 2 bases, with 11 bases between. The CDR3 DNA follows: TGCGCCAGCAGCTTGGCCGTAGGGGTTCAAGAGACCCAGTACTTC. Translating gives CASSLAVGVQETQYF. Using reference TRBV5-1 and TRBJ2-5 for the parts outside the CDR3, the full variable domain is KAGVTQTPRYLIKTRGQQVTLSCSPISGHRSVSWYQQTPGQGLQFLFEYFSETQRNKGNFPGRFSGRQFSNSRSEMNVSTLELGDSALYLCASSLAVGVQETQYFGPGTRLLVL.

The V gene is TRBV5-8, the J gene TRBJ2-5, with a possible D match to TRBD2 (5 bases). Per germline, CDR1 SGHTS and CDR2 YDEGEE. The CDR3 contains 14 residues. V lost 3 bases, J lost 1 base, and 10 bases lay in between. The CDR3 sequence: CASSSTDFQETQYF. In DNA form, the CDR3 reads TGTGCCAGCAGCTCGACGGACTTCCAAGAGACCCAGTACTTC. Complete variable domain (other parts from reference TRBV5-8 and TRBJ2-5): EAGVTQSPTHLIKTRGQQATLRCSPISGHTSVYWYQQALGLGLQFLLWYDEGEERNRGNFPPRFSGRQFPNYSSELNVNALELEDSALYLCASSSTDFQETQYFGPGTRLLVL.

The V call is TRBV19, the J call TRBJ2-1; no reliable D call. Trimming shortened V by 7 bases and J by 4 bases, and 5 bases separated the two germline ends. Germline V CDR1 and CDR2: LNHDA, SQIVND (reference sequence). The CDR3 is 11 residues long. CDR3 amino acids: CASIQYNEQFF. The CDR3 bases are TGTGCCAGTATCCAGTACAATGAGCAGTTCTTC.

The genes are TRBV4-2 and TRBJ2-6; 7 bases fit TRBD1. Per germline, CDR1 LGHNA and CDR2 YNFKEQ. The length of the CDR3 is 16 residues. V was pared by 0 bases and J by 4 bases, with 3 bases of the junction left unmatched. The DNA for the CDR3 is TGTGCCAGCAGCCAAGATCAGGGGGTCGGGGCCAACGTCCTGACTTTC. It codes for CASSQDQGVGANVLTF.

The chain links TRBV20-1 to TRBJ2-7, with 8 bases aligning to TRBD2. CDR3 length: 12 residues. V shed 3 bases, J shed 6 bases, and the junction held 4 bases outside the gene matches. Germline V gene data show CDR1 as DFQATT and CDR2 as SNEGSKA (reference sequence). The CDR3 DNA reads as TGCAGTGCTAGTCCGGGGGGGCCCGAGCAGTACTTC. It encodes CSASPGGPEQYF.

V and J are TRBV14 and TRBJ2-2; 13 nucleotides line up with TRBD2. Trimming cost V 4 bases and J 2 bases; bases outside gene matches: 7. Germline assignment: CDR1 SGHDN and CDR2 FVKESK. This CDR3 comprises 18 residues. CDR3 sequence (DNA): TGTGCCAGCAGCCCCAGACTAGCGGGGGGTAGAAACACCGGGGAGCTGTTTTTT. Translating gives CASSPRLAGGRNTGELFF.

V gene TRBV14 combines with J gene TRBJ2-5; perhaps TRBD1 as D (6 bases). Trimming took 1 base from V and 6 from J, leaving 18 bases between them. Germline CDR1 is SGHDN and CDR2 is FVKESK. This CDR3 has 16 amino acids. The CDR3 sequence is CASSQAYRGGSKTQYF. The CDR3 DNA follows: TGTGCCAGCAGCCAAGCGTATAGAGGGGGTTCCAAGACCCAGTACTTC.

The chain is built from TRBV12-3 or TRBV12-4 and TRBJ2-5; the D is unclear. This CDR3 region has 13 residues. V lost 6 bases, J lost 2 bases, and 10 bases lay in between. Here the CDR3 reads CASRVGFQETQYF. DNA for the CDR3: TGTGCCAGCAGGGTCGGGTTTCAAGAGACCCAGTACTTC.